These 22 T cell receptor beta chains were sequenced from one sample in a study of cytomegalovirus exposure and HLA in healthy donors. PCR involved 60 Vbeta and 13 Jbeta primers. The repertoire was sequenced with immunoSEQ multiplex PCR; TCRdb's copy has only in-frame clones and lacks some. The sample shows 50,000 to 65,000 clones, over 70% of them seen only once. Sequenced material: PBMCs. The origin of the receptors is a man aged 50-59 years in good health and CMV-seropositive.

V is TRBV6-6 and J is TRBJ1-1; TRBD1 matches 8 bases. V lost 5 bases, J lost 0 bases, and 5 bases stayed unmatched. The germline CDR1 and CDR2 sequences are MNHNY and SVGAGI (reference sequence). The CDR3 consists of 15 residues. CDR3 region: CASSGGQGVNTEAFF. CDR3 DNA: TGTGCCAGCAGTGGTGGACAGGGAGTGAACACTGAAGCTTTCTTT.

V usage is TRBV28 and J usage is TRBJ2-7; the D gene is possibly TRBD2 (6 bases). CDR1 and CDR2 from the germline V gene are MDHEN and SYDVKM. The CDR3 has 14 residues. V lost 6 bases and J lost 4, with 16 bases in between. CDR3 coding DNA: TGTGCCAGCAGGCGAGGTGGGGAGGCATACGAGCAGTACTTC. This sequence encodes CASRRGGEAYEQYF. Looking up the rest from reference TRBV28 and TRBJ2-7 gives the full variable domain: DVKVTQSSRYLVKRTGEKVFLECVQDMDHENMFWYRQDPGLGLRLIYFSYDVKMKEKGDIPEGYSVSREKKERFSLILESASTNQTSMYLCASRRGGEAYEQYFGPGTRLTVT.

The CDR3 DNA reads as TGTGCCAGCAGTCGCTACGGACAGGGGGCTATAAATGAGCAGTTCTTC. Protein product: CASSRYGQGAINEQFF. The chain combines TRBV6-4 with TRBJ2-1; TRBD1 matches at 11 bases. Germline CDR1 is MRHNA and CDR2 is SNTAGT. Trimming cost V 5 bases and J 7 bases; bases outside gene matches: 10. CDR3 length equals 16 residues.

The chain is built from TRBV19 and TRBJ2-2, with 8 bases aligning to TRBD2. The length of the CDR3 is 15 residues. The V segment lost 2 bases and the J segment 5 bases; nucleotides outside the gene matches: 4. Germline-derived CDR1 and CDR2 are LNHDA and SQIVND (reference sequence). The CDR3 DNA is TGTGCCAGTAGTATAACGGGGGGGAATACCGGGGAGCTGTTTTTT. It specifies CASSITGGNTGELFF.

This clone has just a few counts. It is likely a read error: a sequence one base away is far more abundant. Other nucleotide sequences from this sample produce the same CDR3. J is TRBJ2-7 and V is TRBV7-4; 7 positions agree with TRBD1. Per the germline V gene, CDR1 is SGHVT and CDR2 is SQSDAQ. V was pared by 4 bases and J by 0 bases, with 6 bases of the junction left unmatched. CDR3 size: 15 residues. CDR3 residues: CASSSQGPSSYEQYF. The CDR3 DNA sequence: TGTGCCAGCAGCTCACAGGGGCCCAGCTCCTACGAGCAGTACTTC.

The rearrangement links TRBV27 to TRBJ2-1; 11 bases align to TRBD2. This CDR3 contains 15 residues. Trimming took 6 bases from V and 2 from J; bases not matched to a gene: 3. Germline lookup yields CDR1 MNHEY and CDR2 SMNVEV (reference sequence). The CDR3 DNA follows: TGTGCCAGCAGACTAGCGGGAGTACCCTACAATGAGCAGTTCTTC. Its translation is CASRLAGVPYNEQFF.

Worth noting for this clone: The DNA is omitted, as the CDR3 cannot be located on it reliably, and the CDR3 follows TCRdb's listing. V is TRBV7-9 and J is TRBJ2-2; the tabulated D call, TRBD1, remains unverified against the DNA. The CDR3 contains 17 residues when both ends are counted. The V gene's germline CDR1 is SEHNR and CDR2 FQNEAQ (reference sequence). This CDR3 reads CARSFRARGRLSGELFF.

The CDR3 DNA follows: TGTGCCAGCAGCAAGTACACTAGCGTCCGTAAGACCGGGGAGCTGTTTTTT. Translation: CASSKYTSVRKTGELFF. V gene TRBV5-6 combines with J gene TRBJ2-2; 7 bases map to TRBD2. Unmatched junction bases numbered 14, after V lost 4 bases and J lost 5 bases. The CDR3 covers 17 residues. CDR1 SGHDT and CDR2 YYEEEE come from the germline V gene.

CDR3: CAISEGGGHSYNSPLHF. CDR3 coding DNA: TGTGCCATCAGTGAAGGCGGGGGACACTCCTATAATTCACCCCTCCACTTT. The chain carries TRBV10-3 and TRBJ1-6, with D maybe TRBD1 (6 bases). Per the germline V gene, CDR1 is ENHRY and CDR2 is SYGVKD. V was pared by 3 bases and J by 0 bases, with 12 bases between. CDR3 length: 17 amino acids.

The gene calls are TRBV2 and TRBJ1-2, with 9 bases fitting TRBD1. Trimming at V came to 5 bases and at J to 8 bases, leaving 9 bases not matched to a gene. This CDR3 contains 14 residues. Germline V lookup: CDR1 SNHLY, CDR2 FYNNEI. CDR3 nucleotide sequence: TGTGCCAGCAGTTCAGACAGGGGGAACGGCGGCTACACCTTC. It translates to CASSSDRGNGGYTF.

Of note for this clone: A single base separates this from a much larger clone, so it may be a read error. The V and J genes are TRBV7-9 and TRBJ2-1; D gene unclear. The CDR3 runs 12 residues. Germline V gene sequence: CDR1 SEHNR, CDR2 FQNEAQ (reference sequence). This CDR3 is CASSSQINGQFF. The CDR3 DNA is TGTGCCAGCAGCTCCCAGATCAATGGGCAGTTCTTC.

The rearrangement joins TRBV11-2 to TRBJ2-2; D call uncertain. The CDR3 totals 14 residues. The V gene lost 2 bases and the J gene lost 1 base, with 5 bases spanning the gap. Germline CDR1 reads SGHAT; CDR2 reads FQNNGV. The CDR3 coding sequence is TGTGCCAGCAGCTTATCGAGGAACACCGGGGAGCTGTTTTTT. Protein sequence: CASSLSRNTGELFF. Looking up the rest from reference TRBV11-2 and TRBJ2-2 gives the full variable domain: EAGVAQSPRYKIIEKRQSVAFWCNPISGHATLYWYQQILGQGPKLLIQFQNNGVVDDSQLPKDRFSAERLKGVDSTLKIQPAKLEDSAVYLCASSLSRNTGELFFGEGSRLTVL.

The chain is built from TRBV7-9 and TRBJ2-2, with D maybe TRBD2 (6 bases). Germline-derived CDR1 and CDR2 are SEHNR and FQNEAQ (reference sequence). The length of the CDR3 is 14 residues. V gave up 4 bases and J gave up 5 bases, with 11 bases separating them. CDR3 nucleotides: TGTGCCAGCAGCTATGGGGGGTCGACCGGGGAGCTGTTTTTT. Translating gives CASSYGGSTGELFF.

The chain links TRBV29-1 to TRBJ1-5, with D possibly TRBD1 on 5 matching bases. This CDR3 is 15 amino acids long. V was shortened by 4 bases and J by 4 bases, with 17 bases between the two germline ends. From germline, CDR1 is SQVTM and CDR2 ANQGSEA. CDR3 loop: CSVGIGGGKNQPQHF. CDR3 nucleotide sequence: TGCAGCGTTGGGATCGGGGGGGGAAAGAATCAGCCCCAGCATTTT.

The V and J genes are TRBV28 and TRBJ2-3; 8 bases agree with TRBD1. In germline, CDR1 is MDHEN, CDR2 SYDVKM. This CDR3 has 16 amino acids. V dropped 5 bases and J dropped 1; count of bases not matched to a gene: 8. The DNA for the CDR3 is TGTGCCAGCAGTCTTCAGGGGGCGCGGGGCACAGATACGCAGTATTTT. It codes for CASSLQGARGTDTQYF.

This rearrangement joins TRBV6-1 to TRBJ1-1; D possibly corresponds to TRBD1 (6 bases). This CDR3 has 11 residues. Germline V CDR1 and CDR2: MNHNS, SASEGT. The V end lost 8 bases, the J end lost 9 bases, and 13 bases lay between the germline ends. The CDR3 DNA reads as TGTGCCAGCGCATTTCAGGGGAAAGCTTTCTTT. It encodes CASAFQGKAFF.

The genes are TRBV18 and TRBJ1-5; D may be TRBD1 (5 bases). V was clipped by 4 bases and J by 3 bases, with 10 bases between them. Per germline, CDR1 KGHSH and CDR2 LQKENI. CDR3 length: 14 amino acids. The CDR3 sequence: CASSLSGDNQPQHF. The CDR3 region has the DNA TGTGCCAGCTCACTTTCGGGGGACAATCAGCCCCAGCATTTT.

The gene calls are TRBV7-9 and TRBJ2-7; 8 bases agree with TRBD1. CDR1 is SEHNR and CDR2 is FQNEAQ in the germline V gene (reference sequence). This CDR3 comprises 16 residues. V gave up 5 bases and J gave up 3 bases; unmatched junction bases: 12. CDR3 amino acids: CASSRPSDRAGYEQYF. The CDR3 bases are TGTGCCAGCAGCCGACCATCGGACAGGGCTGGCTACGAGCAGTACTTC. The full variable domain, its missing parts supplied by reference TRBV7-9 and TRBJ2-7, is DTGVSQNPRHKITKRGQNVTFRCDPISEHNRLYWYRQTLGQGPEFLTYFQNEAQLEKSRLLSDRFSAERPKGSFSTLEIQRTEQGDSAMYLCASSRPSDRAGYEQYFGPGTRLTVT.

This chain connects TRBV7-2 to TRBJ2-7; no firm D call. Trimming took 4 bases from V and 3 from J, leaving 4 bases between them. CDR3 size: 11 residues. CDR1 SGHTA and CDR2 FQGNSA come from the germline V gene. The CDR3 coding sequence is TGTGCCAGCAGCTCTTTCTACGAGCAGTACTTC. Translated: CASSSFYEQYF.

Worth noting for this clone: A junction boundary mismatches the germline segment, possibly from a read error. This rearrangement joins TRBV30 to TRBJ1-1, with D possibly being TRBD1 (6 bases). Looked up from germline, CDR1 is GTSNPN and CDR2 is SVGIG (reference sequence). This CDR3 spans 14 amino acids. The CDR3 sequence is CANGGQRLKTEAFF. CDR3 coding DNA: TGTGCGAACGGTGGACAGAGATTGAAAACTGAAGCTTTCTTT.

The gene calls are TRBV11-3 and TRBJ2-2; maybe TRBD1 (6 bases). This CDR3 has 20 residues. V gave up 2 bases and J gave up 1 base, with 23 bases separating them. CDR1 is SGHNT, CDR2 YENEEA, per germline. DNA of the CDR3: TGTGCCAGCAGCTTACTTTCGGCTCGTCCGGGACACCTGAACACCGGGGAGCTGTTTTTT. As protein: CASSLLSARPGHLNTGELFF.

The chain carries TRBV4-1 and TRBJ2-5; D gene uncertain. Germline V gene lookup returns CDR1 MGHRA and CDR2 YSYEKL. The V end was cut by 4 bases, the J end by 5 bases, with 11 bases between. The CDR3 consists of 13 residues. CDR3 nucleotide sequence: TGCGCCAGCAGCCGCAATCTAATGGAGACCCAGTACTTC. It is translated as CASSRNLMETQYF.